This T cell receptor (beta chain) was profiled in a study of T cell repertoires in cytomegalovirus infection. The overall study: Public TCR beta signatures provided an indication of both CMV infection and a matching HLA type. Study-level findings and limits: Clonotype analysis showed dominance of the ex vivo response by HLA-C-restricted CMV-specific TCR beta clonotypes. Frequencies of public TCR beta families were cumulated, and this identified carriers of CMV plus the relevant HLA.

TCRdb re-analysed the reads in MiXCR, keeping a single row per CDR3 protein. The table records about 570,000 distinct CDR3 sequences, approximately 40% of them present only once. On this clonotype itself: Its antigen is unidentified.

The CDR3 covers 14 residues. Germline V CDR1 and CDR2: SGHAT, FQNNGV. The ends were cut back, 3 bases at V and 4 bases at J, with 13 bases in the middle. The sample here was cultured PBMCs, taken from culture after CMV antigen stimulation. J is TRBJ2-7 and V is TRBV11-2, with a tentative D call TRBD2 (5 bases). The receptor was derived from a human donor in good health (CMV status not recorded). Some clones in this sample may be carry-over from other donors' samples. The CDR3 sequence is CASSFGENHYEQYF. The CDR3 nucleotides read TGTGCCAGCAGCTTTGGGGAGAACCATTACGAGCAGTACTTC.